Shown below are 5 T cell receptor beta chains from a single sample sequenced in a study of T cell responses to AZD1222 COVID-19 vaccine. Assay: immunoSEQ multiplex PCR; the TCRdb copy retains only in-frame clones and omits some. Of approximately 110,000 clones detected, roughly 90% appear once; the ten largest clones hold roughly 4%. Material: peripheral blood, obtained on day 0 of AZD1222 vaccination. Receptors originate from an adult in good health.

The chain links TRBV10-3 to TRBJ2-3, with no clear D. Germline values: CDR1 ENHRY, CDR2 SYGVKD. The V end was cut by 3 bases, the J end by 2 bases, with 6 bases between. The CDR3 spans 13 residues. CDR3 in amino acids: CAISELSTDTQYF. The CDR3 nucleotides are TGTGCCATCAGTGAACTATCCACAGATACGCAGTATTTT.

V usage is TRBV19 and J usage is TRBJ1-6; TRBD1 might be the D (5 bases). Germline CDR1 reads LNHDA; CDR2 reads SQIVND (reference sequence). This CDR3 comprises 13 residues. V was shortened by 9 bases and J by 9 bases, with 15 bases between the two germline ends. The CDR3: CASGAGGSSPLHF. The CDR3 bases are TGTGCCAGCGGGGCAGGAGGTAGTTCACCCCTCCACTTT.

J is TRBJ1-2 and V is TRBV27; D is possibly TRBD1 (5 bases). This CDR3 has 17 residues. With 7 bases removed from V and 5 bases from J, the gap between germline ends came to 26 bases. In germline, CDR1 is MNHEY, CDR2 SMNVEV (reference sequence). The CDR3 loop is CASTTGRGRTVGYGYTF. The CDR3 bases are TGTGCCAGCACCACTGGGAGGGGACGCACGGTAGGGTATGGCTACACCTTC.

The CDR3 DNA follows: TGCGCCAGCAGCCCCCAAGGGGTCGCTTACGGACTAGCGGGAGACGAGCAGTACTTC. Its protein is CASSPQGVAYGLAGDEQYF. The chain uses TRBV5-1 and TRBJ2-7, with 13 bases lining up with TRBD2. Germline trimming cut 4 bases from V and 5 bases from J; bases unmatched to any gene: 18. CDR3 length: 19 residues. The germline V gene has CDR1 SGHRS and CDR2 YFSETQ.

The genes are TRBV10-3 and TRBJ2-5; D is unresolved. V was clipped by 1 base and J by 1 base, with 10 bases between them. Germline loops: CDR1 ENHRY, CDR2 SYGVKD. This CDR3 contains 15 residues. CDR3 sequence: CAISELGWGQETQYF. As DNA, the CDR3 is TGTGCCATCAGTGAGTTGGGTTGGGGCCAAGAGACCCAGTACTTC.